Listed here is a single T cell receptor (beta chain). This sample was included in a study of shared clonotypes between healthy human individuals. The table came from immunoSEQ multiplex PCR; TCRdb's copy has only in-frame clones and leaves some out. Of roughly 700,000 clones in the sample, approximately 79% were seen once. Looked up from germline, CDR1 is SGHAT and CDR2 is FQNNGV. The CDR3 is made up of 14 amino acids. V was cut by 5 bases and J by 4 bases, with 13 bases left in between. The V and J genes are TRBV11-2 and TRBJ2-3; D not resolved. Sequenced material: memory CD4+ T cells sorted from blood. Specified subset: CD45RA-negative fraction. This clonotype originated in a woman aged 30 to 39 in good health. The CDR3 region has the DNA TGTGCCAGCAGCATCCGACCTGCTCCAGATACGCAGTATTTT. It translates to CASSIRPAPDTQYF.